The T cell receptor beta chain described here comes from a study of blood T cell repertoires in COVID-19. The germline CDR1 and CDR2 sequences are MDHEN and SYDVKM. This CDR3 is built from 15 residues. The V and J ends lost 6 bases and 5 bases, in that order; junction bases with no gene match: 8. TCRdb's copy holds only in-frame clones and misses some; the assay was immunoSEQ multiplex PCR. The sample has some 120,000 clones; approximately 74% are singletons. The chain combines TRBV28 with TRBJ2-2; 8 positions match TRBD2. The sequence came from a man aged 55-75 years with acute or convalescent COVID-19. Sample: peripheral blood. CDR3 bases: TGTGCCAGCAGAGCAGGGACTAGTCGGACCGGGGAGCTGTTTTTT. Its protein product is CASRAGTSRTGELFF.